Listed below are T cell receptor beta chains from one sample, sequenced in a study of a mutant IDH1 vaccine in newly diagnosed glioma. TCRdb keeps only in-frame clones here, not all; method: immunoSEQ multiplex PCR. The table shows approximately 50,000 clones, with around 87% occurring only once. No cognate antigen is known for these TCRs. The sample here was PBMCs, taken from a glioma patient whose treatment included an IDH1 peptide vaccine. These TCRs come from a man aged 40-55 years with glioma. The CDR3 runs from the conserved cysteine through the conserved F or W. A D gene is named only where the DNA matches it firmly. Clone size is stated in some rows and not others, as once, few, many or a class when expanded.

D gene: TRBD1
clone size: -
V gene: TRBV27
J gene: TRBJ2-7
CDR3 DNA: TGTGCCAGCAGTCGACAGGGTTACGAGCAGTACTTC
CDR3 protein: CASSRQGYEQYF

D gene: TRBD2
clone size: -
V gene: TRBV6-6
J gene: TRBJ2-1
CDR3 DNA: TGTGCCAGCAGTTACTCGGCGGGAGATTCCATGCAGTTCTTC
CDR3 protein: CASSYSAGDSMQFF

D gene: -
clone size: -
V gene: TRBV7-2
J gene: TRBJ2-4
CDR3 DNA: TGTGCCAGCAGCTTATTTACAGCACGGCTTAACATTCAGTACTTC
CDR3 protein: CASSLFTARLNIQYF

D gene: -
clone size: few
V gene: TRBV15
J gene: TRBJ2-1
CDR3 DNA: TGTGCCACCAGCAATTGGAGGGGGGAGCAGTTCTTC
CDR3 protein: CATSNWRGEQFF

D gene: TRBD2
clone size: -
V gene: TRBV7-6
J gene: TRBJ2-3
CDR3 DNA: TGTGCCAGCAGCCAAAGTAGGCTAGCGGGAGGACCCAGTTATACGCAGTATTTT
CDR3 protein: CASSQSRLAGGPSYTQYF

D gene: TRBD2
clone size: -
V gene: TRBV7-9
J gene: TRBJ2-3
CDR3 DNA: TGTGCCAGCAACATCGGACTAGCAACGGATACGCAGTATTTT
CDR3 protein: CASNIGLATDTQYF

D gene: -
clone size: -
V gene: TRBV7-9
J gene: TRBJ1-1
CDR3 DNA: TGTGCCAGCAGCTTAGGGGGCCGGAGGGTGGGTGAAGCTTTCTTT
CDR3 protein: CASSLGGRRVGEAFF

D gene: -
clone size: few
V gene: TRBV2
J gene: TRBJ2-5
CDR3 DNA: TGTGCCAGCAGTAGTAGCGAGCAAGAGACCCAGTACTTC
CDR3 protein: CASSSSEQETQYF

D gene: TRBD2
clone size: -
V gene: TRBV4-2
J gene: TRBJ2-1
CDR3 DNA: TGTGCCAGCAGCCACACTAGCGGGAGGCCTGGGGGGTCCTACAATGAGCAGTTCTTC
CDR3 protein: CASSHTSGRPGGSYNEQFF

D gene: -
clone size: -
V gene: TRBV19
J gene: TRBJ1-2
CDR3 DNA: TGTGCCAGTAGTATAGGGTGGGCAGGTTATGGCTACACCTTC
CDR3 protein: CASSIGWAGYGYTF

D gene: -
clone size: -
V gene: TRBV7-6
J gene: TRBJ2-1
CDR3 DNA: TGTGCCAGCAGCTTAGATCCGGGACTGCCTTACAATGAGCAGTTCTTC
CDR3 protein: CASSLDPGLPYNEQFF

D gene: -
clone size: -
V gene: TRBV6-5
J gene: TRBJ2-1
CDR3 DNA: TGTGCCAGCAGACCTCAAGCGGAAACCTACAATGAGCAGTTCTTC
CDR3 protein: CASRPQAETYNEQFF

D gene: -
clone size: once
V gene: TRBV7-9
J gene: TRBJ1-1
CDR3 DNA: TGTGCCAGCAGCTCCGGCGGGGCCTGGGACACTGAAGCTTTCTTT
CDR3 protein: CASSSGGAWDTEAFF

D gene: -
clone size: -
V gene: TRBV25-1
J gene: TRBJ2-7
CDR3 DNA: TGTGCCAGCAGTGCCTTATTGTTCTCCTACGAGCAGTACTTC
CDR3 protein: CASSALLFSYEQYF

D gene: -
clone size: -
V gene: TRBV25-1
J gene: TRBJ2-7
CDR3 DNA: TGTGCCAGCATTTCCAGGGGTTACGAGCAGTACTTC
CDR3 protein: CASISRGYEQYF

D gene: -
clone size: few
V gene: TRBV5-1
J gene: TRBJ2-7
CDR3 DNA: TGCGCCAGCAGCTTCACGAATTACGAGCAGTACTTC
CDR3 protein: CASSFTNYEQYF

D gene: TRBD1
clone size: -
V gene: TRBV14
J gene: TRBJ1-4
CDR3 DNA: TGTGCCAGCAGCCCAGACAGGGGAAGAGAAAAACTGTTTTTT
CDR3 protein: CASSPDRGREKLFF

D gene: -
clone size: -
V gene: TRBV5-8
J gene: TRBJ2-2
CDR3 DNA: TGTGCCAGCACTAAGGGCACCGGGGAGCTGTTTTTT
CDR3 protein: CASTKGTGELFF

D gene: -
clone size: -
V gene: TRBV5-1
J gene: TRBJ2-5
CDR3 DNA: TGCGCCAGCAGCGTAGGATCCCAAGAGACCCAGTACTTC
CDR3 protein: CASSVGSQETQYF

D gene: -
clone size: -
V gene: TRBV27
J gene: TRBJ2-7
CDR3 DNA: TGTGCCAGCAGCCTAGCGTCTAGCTCCTACGAGCAGTACTTC
CDR3 protein: CASSLASSSYEQYF

D gene: -
clone size: few
V gene: TRBV7-9
J gene: TRBJ1-5
CDR3 DNA: TGTGCCAGCAGCTTAGACAGTAATCAGCCCCAGCATTTT
CDR3 protein: CASSLDSNQPQHF

D gene: -
clone size: -
V gene: TRBV25-1
J gene: TRBJ1-1
CDR3 DNA: TGTGCCAGCAGCGCGATACGTGGTGAAGCTTTCTTT
CDR3 protein: CASSAIRGEAFF

D gene: -
clone size: -
V gene: TRBV5-1
J gene: TRBJ1-4
CDR3 DNA: TGCGCCAGCAGCTTGGGCCGTGGAACTAATGAAAAACTGTTTTTT
CDR3 protein: CASSLGRGTNEKLFF

D gene: -
clone size: -
V gene: TRBV29-1
J gene: TRBJ1-1
CDR3 DNA: TGCAGCGTGGCAAGCCCCGGCGGGGGTGGGGACACTGAAGCTTTCTTT
CDR3 protein: CSVASPGGGGDTEAFF

D gene: -
clone size: few
V gene: TRBV13
J gene: TRBJ1-3
CDR3 DNA: TGTGCCAGCAGCTCCCTTGGGGGCAGAAGCTCTGGAAACACCATATATTTT
CDR3 protein: CASSSLGGRSSGNTIYF

D gene: TRBD1
clone size: -
V gene: TRBV25-1
J gene: TRBJ2-7
CDR3 DNA: TGTGCCAGCAGTCAAACCGGGACAGGGGGCGGAGAGCAGTACTTC
CDR3 protein: CASSQTGTGGGEQYF

D gene: -
clone size: few
V gene: TRBV21-1
J gene: TRBJ1-1
CDR3 DNA: TGTGCCACCGGAGGACAGGGGGCGACTTTCTTT
CDR3 protein: CATGGQGATFF

D gene: -
clone size: -
V gene: TRBV27
J gene: TRBJ2-5
CDR3 DNA: TGTGCCAGCAGTTTTAACAGGGTAAAGACCCAGTACTTC
CDR3 protein: CASSFNRVKTQYF

D gene: -
clone size: -
V gene: TRBV5-1
J gene: TRBJ2-5
CDR3 DNA: TGCGCCAGCAGCCGACAAGAGACCCAGTACTTC
CDR3 protein: CASSRQETQYF

D gene: TRBD1
clone size: -
V gene: TRBV28
J gene: TRBJ1-1
CDR3 DNA: TGTGCCAGCACCCTCCCGGGACAGGGTTGGAACACTGAAGCTTTCTTT
CDR3 protein: CASTLPGQGWNTEAFF

D gene: TRBD1
clone size: -
V gene: TRBV14
J gene: TRBJ1-1
CDR3 DNA: TGTGCCAGCAGCCCGGACAGGCGGAGTCGAGCTTTCTTT
CDR3 protein: CASSPDRRSRAFF

D gene: TRBD2
clone size: -
V gene: TRBV7-6
J gene: TRBJ2-7
CDR3 DNA: TGTGCCAGCAGCTTAGCTTCTCGAGCGGGAGGGCCAAACTACGAGCAGTACTTC
CDR3 protein: CASSLASRAGGPNYEQYF

D gene: -
clone size: -
V gene: TRBV5-8
J gene: TRBJ1-1
CDR3 DNA: TGTGCCAGCAGCCTCACCGGGCCCGCGGGGGCTGAAGCTTTCTTT
CDR3 protein: CASSLTGPAGAEAFF

D gene: -
clone size: once
V gene: TRBV6-1
J gene: TRBJ2-7
CDR3 DNA: TGTGCCAGCAGTGAGGCAGGGGCACATTTACGGCAGTACTTC
CDR3 protein: CASSEAGAHLRQYF

D gene: -
clone size: once
V gene: TRBV28
J gene: TRBJ2-7
CDR3 DNA: TGTGCCAGCAGTGACATCACAGCTTTGTACGAGCAGTACTTC
CDR3 protein: CASSDITALYEQYF

D gene: -
clone size: -
V gene: TRBV29-1
J gene: TRBJ2-3
CDR3 DNA: TGCAGCGTTTACAGGGAGTCCCCAGATACGCAGTATTTT
CDR3 protein: CSVYRESPDTQYF

D gene: TRBD1
clone size: -
V gene: TRBV19
J gene: TRBJ1-2
CDR3 DNA: TGTGCCAGCAAAAGGACAGGGTCAGCTAACTATGGCTACACCTTC
CDR3 protein: CASKRTGSANYGYTF

D gene: -
clone size: -
V gene: TRBV7-8
J gene: TRBJ2-2
CDR3 DNA: TGTGCCAGCAGCTTAGCGGACAACGGGGAGCTGTTTTTT
CDR3 protein: CASSLADNGELFF

D gene: -
clone size: -
V gene: TRBV6-5
J gene: TRBJ2-7
CDR3 DNA: TGTGCCAGCAGTTACCCTCGAAAGGGACTTCACGAGCAGTACTTC
CDR3 protein: CASSYPRKGLHEQYF

D gene: -
clone size: -
V gene: TRBV6-1
J gene: TRBJ1-2
CDR3 DNA: TGTGCCAGCAGTGTGGGAGGGGCGCACACTAACTATGGCTACACCTTC
CDR3 protein: CASSVGGAHTNYGYTF

D gene: TRBD1
clone size: -
V gene: TRBV2
J gene: TRBJ1-2
CDR3 DNA: TGTGCCAGCAGTCCAAATCCCCCGACAGGGTATGGCTACACCTTC
CDR3 protein: CASSPNPPTGYGYTF

D gene: -
clone size: -
V gene: TRBV6-9
J gene: TRBJ2-3
CDR3 DNA: TGTGCCAGCAGAGGACTTCGAATACGTAGCACAGATACGCAGTATTTT
CDR3 protein: CASRGLRIRSTDTQYF

D gene: -
clone size: -
V gene: TRBV7-9
J gene: TRBJ2-7
CDR3 DNA: TGTGCCAGCAGCGACACGTGGAGAGAGGACGAGCAGTACTTC
CDR3 protein: CASSDTWREDEQYF

D gene: TRBD1
clone size: -
V gene: TRBV18
J gene: TRBJ2-7
CDR3 DNA: TGTGCCAGCTCACCCGGGACAGGGGCGTACGAGCAGTACTTC
CDR3 protein: CASSPGTGAYEQYF

D gene: TRBD1
clone size: once
V gene: TRBV4-1
J gene: TRBJ2-7
CDR3 DNA: TGCGCCAGCAGCCAAGACAGGGGGTTAATGGGCGAGCAGTACTTC
CDR3 protein: CASSQDRGLMGEQYF

D gene: TRBD1
clone size: -
V gene: TRBV7-9
J gene: TRBJ1-1
CDR3 DNA: TGTGCCAGCAGCTTAGAACAGGGGGGGATACGATCTCGGGTCACTGAAGCTTTCTTT
CDR3 protein: CASSLEQGGIRSRVTEAFF

D gene: TRBD1
clone size: -
V gene: TRBV2
J gene: TRBJ2-5
CDR3 DNA: TGTGCCAGCAGTCATCCGGGACAGGGAGGGAGAGCCCAGTACTTC
CDR3 protein: CASSHPGQGGRAQYF

D gene: TRBD1
clone size: -
V gene: TRBV7-2
J gene: TRBJ2-5
CDR3 DNA: TGTGCCAGCAGCACCGTACAGGGGCCGACCCAGTACTTC
CDR3 protein: CASSTVQGPTQYF

D gene: -
clone size: -
V gene: TRBV6-7
J gene: TRBJ2-1
CDR3 DNA: TGTGCCAGCAATCCTCCGATCTACAATGAGCAGTTCTTC
CDR3 protein: CASNPPIYNEQFF